A single sample gave rise to the 10 T cell receptor beta chains below, sequenced in a study of cytomegalovirus exposure and HLA in healthy donors. PCR used 60 Vbeta primers and 13 Jbeta primers. Produced via immunoSEQ multiplex PCR; TCRdb's table is partial and in-frame only. Recorded for this sample: 200,000 to 250,000 clones. The specimen sequenced was PBMCs. Receptor source: a girl between 2 and 10 years old in good health and CMV-seropositive.

This sequence joins TRBV11-3 and TRBJ2-1; possible D gene TRBD2, 6 bases. The CDR3 is made up of 15 amino acids. V was shortened by 5 bases and J by 6 bases, with 17 bases between the two germline ends. Germline CDR1 is SGHNT and CDR2 is YENEEA. The CDR3 nucleotides read TGTGCCAGCAGCCCCAGTGGGACTGTCATCAATGAGCAGTTCTTC. It specifies CASSPSGTVINEQFF. The variable domain in full, completed from reference TRBV11-3 and TRBJ2-1, reads EAGVVQSPRYKIIEKKQPVAFWCNPISGHNTLYWYLQNLGQGPELLIRYENEEAVDDSQLPKDRFSAERLKGVDSTLKIQPAELGDSAVYLCASSPSGTVINEQFFGPGTRLTVL.

The chain employs TRBV6-5 and TRBJ1-2; unclear D gene. This CDR3 comprises 14 residues. V lost 0 bases, J lost 5 bases, and 10 bases lay in between. The germline V gene encodes CDR1 MNHEY and CDR2 SVGAGI. The CDR3 here is CASSYSLGKYGYTF. The CDR3 DNA sequence: TGTGCCAGCAGTTACTCGCTAGGAAAATATGGCTACACCTTC.

The rearrangement joins TRBV6-5 to TRBJ1-2; possibly TRBD1 for D (6 bases). Germline V gene sequence: CDR1 MNHEY, CDR2 SVGAGI. The V end was cut by 0 bases, the J end by 4 bases, with 12 bases between. CDR3 length: 15 amino acids. The DNA of the CDR3 is TGTGCCAGCAGTTACTCCAGGACAGTAGGCTATGGCTACACCTTC. It translates to CASSYSRTVGYGYTF.

The rearrangement links TRBV7-9 to TRBJ2-5; 8 nucleotides line up with TRBD1. This CDR3 has 16 amino acids. CDR1 and CDR2 (germline): SEHNR, FQNEAQ (reference sequence). V trimming: 5 bases; J trimming: 3 bases; junction bases outside the gene matches: 11. The CDR3 reads CASSPSGWDRKETQYF. Written as DNA, the CDR3 is TGTGCCAGCAGCCCAAGCGGGTGGGACAGGAAAGAGACCCAGTACTTC.

The chain links TRBV10-3 to TRBJ2-1, with TRBD2 matching over 7 bases. This CDR3 contains 16 residues. J gave up 0 bases and V 7 bases, and 9 bases lay outside the gene matches. Germline CDR1 reads ENHRY; CDR2 reads SYGVKD. The DNA for the CDR3 is TGTGCCATCAACTCCCGGGGGGACCACTCCTACAATGAGCAGTTCTTC. It specifies CAINSRGDHSYNEQFF.

The chain carries TRBV7-3 and TRBJ2-3; 8 bases fit TRBD2. This CDR3 is built from 18 residues. V shed 0 bases and J 0 bases; nucleotides not matched to a gene: 8. Germline loops: CDR1 SGHTA, CDR2 FQGTGA. This chain's CDR3 is CASSLTEGLAPSTDTQYF. CDR3 in DNA: TGTGCCAGCAGCTTAACGGAAGGACTAGCCCCGAGCACAGATACGCAGTATTTT.

The chain links TRBV5-1 to TRBJ2-1; 8 bases line up with TRBD2. The CDR3 has 14 residues. The V and J ends lost 3 bases and 8 bases, in that order; junction bases with no gene match: 7. The germline gives CDR1 SGHRS, CDR2 YFSETQ. This CDR3 reads CASSWGTSSDEQFF. CDR3 nucleotides: TGCGCCAGCAGCTGGGGGACTAGTAGCGATGAGCAGTTCTTC.

The V and J genes are TRBV28 and TRBJ1-1, with TRBD1 identical over 10 bases. This CDR3 has 15 residues. V was clipped by 4 bases and J by 4 bases; unmatched bases: 6. Per germline, CDR1 MDHEN and CDR2 SYDVKM. CDR3 DNA sequence: TGTGCCAGCAGTTCACCGGACAGGGGGAGCACTGAAGCTTTCTTT. Translated, it gives CASSSPDRGSTEAFF. Full variable domain (rest looked up from reference TRBV28 and TRBJ1-1): DVKVTQSSRYLVKRTGEKVFLECVQDMDHENMFWYRQDPGLGLRLIYFSYDVKMKEKGDIPEGYSVSREKKERFSLILESASTNQTSMYLCASSSPDRGSTEAFFGQGTRLTVV.

The chain links TRBV7-9 to TRBJ2-5; D is unclear. There are 12 residues in the CDR3. V dropped 7 bases and J dropped 3 bases, with 9 bases sitting between them. Looked up from germline, CDR1 is SEHNR and CDR2 is FQNEAQ (reference sequence). CDR3 coding DNA: TGTGCCAGCACCCACGGTGAAGAGACCCAGTACTTC. Translated: CASTHGEETQYF.

V usage is TRBV5-1 and J usage is TRBJ1-2; 8 bases align to TRBD1. This CDR3 comprises 13 residues. Trimming took 0 bases from V and 10 from J; bases not matched to a gene: 5. The V gene's germline CDR1 is SGHRS and CDR2 YFSETQ. The CDR3 sequence is CASSLGGQEAYTF. The CDR3 nucleotides are TGCGCCAGCAGCTTGGGGGGACAGGAAGCCTACACCTTC.